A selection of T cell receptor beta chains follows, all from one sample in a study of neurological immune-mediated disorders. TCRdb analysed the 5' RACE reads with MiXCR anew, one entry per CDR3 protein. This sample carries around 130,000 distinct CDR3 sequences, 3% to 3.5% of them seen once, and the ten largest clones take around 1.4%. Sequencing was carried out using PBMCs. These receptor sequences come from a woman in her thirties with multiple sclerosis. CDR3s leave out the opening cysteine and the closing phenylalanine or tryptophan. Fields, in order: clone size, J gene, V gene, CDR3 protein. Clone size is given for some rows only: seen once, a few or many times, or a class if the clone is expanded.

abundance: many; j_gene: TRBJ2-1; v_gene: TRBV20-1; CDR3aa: SARKLAGGYNEQF
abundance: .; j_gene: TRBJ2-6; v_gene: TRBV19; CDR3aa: ASSRADSGANVLT
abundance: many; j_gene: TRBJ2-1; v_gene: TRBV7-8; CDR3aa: ASRGGVAGGPGSGYNEQF
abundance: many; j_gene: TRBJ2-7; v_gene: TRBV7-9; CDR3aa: ASSSRTSGSYEQY
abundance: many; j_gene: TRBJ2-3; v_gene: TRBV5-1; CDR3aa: ASSLLRLTDTQY
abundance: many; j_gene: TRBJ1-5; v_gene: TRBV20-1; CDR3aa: SARSGGNQPQH
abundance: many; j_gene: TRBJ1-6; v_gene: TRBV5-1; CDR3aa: ASRPGQAFNSPLH
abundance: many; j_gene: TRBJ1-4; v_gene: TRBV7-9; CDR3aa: ASSLAPSGTTNEKLF
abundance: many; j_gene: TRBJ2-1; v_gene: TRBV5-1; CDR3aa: ASSLALSSYNEQF
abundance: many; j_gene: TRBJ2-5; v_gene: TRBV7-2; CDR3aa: ASSFGIRETQY
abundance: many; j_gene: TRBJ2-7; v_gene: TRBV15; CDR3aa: ATSTRHGGPSYEQY
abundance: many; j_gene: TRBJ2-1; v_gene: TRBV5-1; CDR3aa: ASSSWTVDNEQF
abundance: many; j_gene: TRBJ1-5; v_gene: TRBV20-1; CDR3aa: SASSGGSLEPQH
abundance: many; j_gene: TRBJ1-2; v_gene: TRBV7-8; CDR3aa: ASSLGQGYRYT
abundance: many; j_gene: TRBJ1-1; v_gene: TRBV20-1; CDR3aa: SARDSGQGVMNTEAF
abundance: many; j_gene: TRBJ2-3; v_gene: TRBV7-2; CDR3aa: ASSLHFSPVRSDTQY
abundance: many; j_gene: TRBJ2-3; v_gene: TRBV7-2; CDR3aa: ASRFSGGADTQY
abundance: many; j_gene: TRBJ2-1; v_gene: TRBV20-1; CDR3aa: SARGLADYNEQF
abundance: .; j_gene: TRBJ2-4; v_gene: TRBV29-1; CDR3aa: SDWRKGENIQY
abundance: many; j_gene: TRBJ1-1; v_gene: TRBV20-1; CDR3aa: SAREVGGEGEAF
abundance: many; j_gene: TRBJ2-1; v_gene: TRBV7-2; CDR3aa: ASSPRWQGRYNEQF
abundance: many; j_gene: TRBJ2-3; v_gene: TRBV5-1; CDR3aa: ASSFLTDTQY
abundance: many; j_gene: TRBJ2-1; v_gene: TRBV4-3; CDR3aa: ASSQEDGSGGANYNEQF
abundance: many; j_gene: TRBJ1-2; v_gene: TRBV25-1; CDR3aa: ASSETGGNYGYT
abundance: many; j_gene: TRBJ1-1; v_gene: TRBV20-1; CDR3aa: SASRRDTEAF
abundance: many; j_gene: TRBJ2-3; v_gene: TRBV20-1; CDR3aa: SALRDTIGTDTQY
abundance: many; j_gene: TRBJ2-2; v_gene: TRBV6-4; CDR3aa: ASSEGSTGELF
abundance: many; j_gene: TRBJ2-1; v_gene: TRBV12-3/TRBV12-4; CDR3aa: ASSNRADEQF
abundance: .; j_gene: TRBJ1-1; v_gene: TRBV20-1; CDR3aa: SATMNTEAF